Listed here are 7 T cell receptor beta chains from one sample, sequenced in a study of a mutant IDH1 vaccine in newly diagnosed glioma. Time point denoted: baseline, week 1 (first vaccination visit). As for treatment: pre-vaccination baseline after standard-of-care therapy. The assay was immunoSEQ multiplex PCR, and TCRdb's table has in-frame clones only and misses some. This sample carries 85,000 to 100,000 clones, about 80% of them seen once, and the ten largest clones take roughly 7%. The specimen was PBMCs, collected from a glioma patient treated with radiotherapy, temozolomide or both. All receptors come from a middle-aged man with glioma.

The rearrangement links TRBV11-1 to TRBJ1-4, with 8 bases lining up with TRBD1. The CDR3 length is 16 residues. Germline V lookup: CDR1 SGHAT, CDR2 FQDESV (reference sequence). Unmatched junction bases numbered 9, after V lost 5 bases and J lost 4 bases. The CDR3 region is CASSEGNRGSNEKLFF. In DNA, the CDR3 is TGTGCCAGCAGCGAAGGGAACAGGGGGAGTAATGAAAAACTGTTTTTT.

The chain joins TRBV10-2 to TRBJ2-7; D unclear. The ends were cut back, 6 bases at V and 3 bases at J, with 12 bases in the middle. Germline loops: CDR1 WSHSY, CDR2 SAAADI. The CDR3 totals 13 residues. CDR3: CASSLISVYEQYF. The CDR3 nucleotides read TGCGCCAGCAGCCTGATCAGCGTCTACGAGCAGTACTTC.

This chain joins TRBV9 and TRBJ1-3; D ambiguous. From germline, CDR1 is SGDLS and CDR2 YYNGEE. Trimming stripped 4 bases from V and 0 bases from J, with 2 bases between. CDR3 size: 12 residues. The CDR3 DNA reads TGTGCCAGCAGCACCTCTGGAAACACCATATATTTT. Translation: CASSTSGNTIYF.

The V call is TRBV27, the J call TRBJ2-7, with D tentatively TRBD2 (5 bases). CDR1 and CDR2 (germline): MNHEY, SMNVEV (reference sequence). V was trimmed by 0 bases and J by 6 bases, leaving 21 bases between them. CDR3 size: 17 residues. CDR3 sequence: CASSLSPAGGSESEQYF. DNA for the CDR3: TGTGCCAGCAGTTTATCTCCCGCCGGCGGGTCCGAGAGCGAGCAGTACTTC.

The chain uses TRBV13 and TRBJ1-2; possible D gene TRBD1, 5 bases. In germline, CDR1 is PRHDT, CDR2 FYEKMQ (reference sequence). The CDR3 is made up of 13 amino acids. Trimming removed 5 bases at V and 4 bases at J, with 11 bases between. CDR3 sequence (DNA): TGTGCCAGCAGCCCGGGACCGAGCTATGGCTACACCTTC. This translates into CASSPGPSYGYTF.

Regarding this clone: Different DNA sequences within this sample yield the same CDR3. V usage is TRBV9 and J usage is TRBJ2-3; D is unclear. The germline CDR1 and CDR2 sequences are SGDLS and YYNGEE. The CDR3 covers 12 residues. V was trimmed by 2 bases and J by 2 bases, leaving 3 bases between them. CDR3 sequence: CASSVTTDTQYF. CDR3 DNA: TGTGCCAGCAGCGTGACCACAGATACGCAGTATTTT.

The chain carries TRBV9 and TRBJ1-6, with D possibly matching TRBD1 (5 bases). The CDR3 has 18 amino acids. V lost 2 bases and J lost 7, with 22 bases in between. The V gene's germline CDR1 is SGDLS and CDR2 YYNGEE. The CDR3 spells CASSVEPGRRKDNSPLHF. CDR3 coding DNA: TGTGCCAGCAGCGTCGAACCGGGACGCAGGAAGGACAATTCACCCCTCCACTTT.